Listed here are 26 T cell receptor beta chains from one sample, sequenced in a study of T cells in localized non-small cell lung cancer. Here immunoSEQ multiplex PCR was the method, and the copy in TCRdb shows in-frame clones only, minus some. This sample has roughly 2,500 clones; roughly 26% occur once, and the top ten carry 6.5% to 8.5%. The specimen comprised lung tumor tissue, sampled before any cancer treatment. The receptors here all came from a male donor at least 60 years old with stage II squamous cell lung carcinoma.

The rearrangement links TRBV11-3 to TRBJ2-2, with 12 positions matching TRBD2. Germline assignment: CDR1 SGHNT and CDR2 YENEEA. This CDR3 contains 16 residues. The J segment lost 7 bases and the V segment lost 5 bases, leaving 8 bases of the junction unmatched. The CDR3 nucleotides read TGTGCCAGCAGCCCTCGACTAGCGGGAGCGGGCGGGGAGCTGTTTTTT. Protein: CASSPRLAGAGGELFF.

This clone was seen only a few times. The chain carries TRBV6-8 and TRBJ2-3; 10 positions match TRBD1. The germline CDR1 and CDR2 sequences are MNHGY and SAAAGT. V shed 6 bases and J 4 bases; nucleotides not matched to a gene: 4. CDR3 length: 14 residues. The DNA of the CDR3 is TGTGCCAGCAGCATGGGACAGGGGTCAGATACGCAGTATTTT. Translating it yields CASSMGQGSDTQYF.

The chain has TRBV11-3 and TRBJ2-1, with 9 positions matching TRBD1. The CDR3 length is 15 residues. J lost 2 bases, V lost 5 bases, and 4 bases had no gene match. Germline V gene sequence: CDR1 SGHNT, CDR2 YENEEA. The CDR3 protein is CASSPGDRAYNEQFF. The CDR3 bases are TGTGCCAGCAGCCCCGGGGACAGGGCCTACAATGAGCAGTTCTTC.

The chain is built from TRBV29-1 and TRBJ2-7; TRBD1 matches 11 bases. There are 13 residues in the CDR3. V was pared by 6 bases and J by 5 bases, with 6 bases of the junction left unmatched. The V gene's germline CDR1 is SQVTM and CDR2 ANQGSEA. The CDR3 DNA sequence: TGCAGCGTCGGGACAGGGGGAGGTGACGAGCAGTACTTC. Translation: CSVGTGGGDEQYF.

The V and J genes are TRBV28 and TRBJ2-5; 11 bases are shared with TRBD2. Germline values: CDR1 MDHEN, CDR2 SYDVKM. The ends lost 4 bases at V and 2 bases at J; junction bases unmatched: 3. The CDR3 loop spans 15 amino acids. DNA for the CDR3: TGTGCCAGCAGTTCCCTAGCGGGGGGACAAGAGACCCAGTACTTC. Amino acids: CASSSLAGGQETQYF.

The sample holds a few counts of this clone. The chain is built from TRBV19 and TRBJ2-7, with TRBD1 matching 8 bases. The J segment lost 4 bases and the V segment lost 8 bases, leaving 7 bases of the junction unmatched. The CDR3 is 13 residues long. Germline CDR1 and CDR2: LNHDA and SQIVND (reference sequence). Written as DNA, the CDR3 is TGTGCCAGTTCCCGGGACAGGAAGTACGAGCAGTACTTC. This gives the protein CASSRDRKYEQYF. The full variable domain, rest sourced from reference TRBV19 and TRBJ2-7, is DGGITQSPKYLFRKEGQNVTLSCEQNLNHDAMYWYRQDPGQGLRLIYYSQIVNDFQKGDIAEGYSVSREKKESFPLTVTSAQKNPTAFYLCASSRDRKYEQYFGPGTRLTVT.

V and J are TRBV9 and TRBJ2-7, with 7 bases lining up with TRBD1. Germline V lookup: CDR1 SGDLS, CDR2 YYNGEE. CDR3 length: 14 residues. J lost 0 bases, V lost 9 bases, and 9 bases had no gene match. The CDR3 nucleotides read TGTGCCATAATACCGGGACAGAGCTCCTACGAGCAGTACTTC. Translation gives CAIIPGQSSYEQYF.

The genes are TRBV15 and TRBJ1-5; 8 bases match TRBD1. V gave up 1 base and J gave up 5 bases; unmatched junction bases: 1. Per the germline V gene, CDR1 is LNHNV and CDR2 is YYDKDF (reference sequence). The CDR3 is 14 amino acids. The CDR3 nucleotides read TGTGCCACCAGCAGAGCAGGGGGCGATCAGCCCCAGCATTTT. Protein product: CATSRAGGDQPQHF. The full variable domain, rest sourced from reference TRBV15 and TRBJ1-5, is DAMVIQNPRYQVTQFGKPVTLSCSQTLNHNVMYWYQQKSSQAPKLLFHYYDKDFNNEADTPDNFQSRRPNTSFCFLDIRSPGLGDTAMYLCATSRAGGDQPQHFGDGTRLSIL.

This clone is categorized as medium-sized. The V call is TRBV11-3, the J call TRBJ2-1, with 12 bases matching TRBD2. The V gene's germline CDR1 is SGHNT and CDR2 YENEEA. The V gene end was trimmed by 4 bases and the J gene end by 10 bases; junction bases not matched to a gene: 5. The CDR3 loop spans 14 amino acids. This CDR3 reads CASSSKTSGGEQFF. In DNA form, the CDR3 reads TGTGCCAGCAGCTCCAAAACTAGCGGGGGGGAGCAGTTCTTC.

This clone ranks as medium-sized. The rearrangement links TRBV11-3 to TRBJ2-1, with D perhaps TRBD1 or TRBD2 (6 bases each). The germline V gene has CDR1 SGHNT and CDR2 YENEEA. The germline V and J ends were trimmed by 3 bases and 5 bases, with 11 bases remaining between them. The CDR3 covers 14 residues. CDR3 sequence: CASSFRGDNNEQFF. DNA for the CDR3: TGTGCCAGCAGCTTCCGCGGGGACAACAATGAGCAGTTCTTC.

The chain has TRBV9 and TRBJ2-2; weak D call: TRBD2 (5 bases). There are 18 residues in the CDR3. V was pared by 4 bases and J by 0 bases, with 19 bases between. Germline lookup yields CDR1 SGDLS and CDR2 YYNGEE. CDR3 in amino acids: CASSPRGSLKTNTGELFF. The CDR3 DNA reads TGTGCCAGCAGCCCCCGAGGGTCTTTAAAGACGAACACCGGGGAGCTGTTTTTT. The full variable domain, with the rest looked up from reference TRBV9 and TRBJ2-2, is DSGVTQTPKHLITATGQRVTLRCSPRSGDLSVYWYQQSLDQGLQFLIQYYNGEERAKGNILERFSAQQFPDLHSELNLSSLELGDSALYFCASSPRGSLKTNTGELFFGEGSRLTVL.

The rearrangement uses TRBV7-1 and TRBJ2-1; TRBD2 might be the D (5 bases). TRBV7-1 is an ORF for which the function is uncertain. The V end was cut by 5 bases, the J end by 6 bases, with 14 bases between. The CDR3 consists of 14 residues. The chain's CDR3 is CASSPFARVNEQFF. CDR3 in DNA: TGTGCCAGCAGCCCTTTCGCGCGGGTCAATGAGCAGTTCTTC.

This chain connects TRBV9 to TRBJ1-1, with no clear D. Germline CDR1 is SGDLS and CDR2 is YYNGEE. Between the trimmed V and J ends, which lost 5 bases and 0 bases, there was a span of 5 bases. The CDR3 spans 12 residues. For the CDR3, the DNA is TGTGCCAGCAGGTCCATGAACACTGAAGCTTTCTTT. This translates into CASRSMNTEAFF.

This clone was found a few times. The rearrangement links TRBV28 to TRBJ1-1; 9 bases are a match to TRBD1. Looked up from germline, CDR1 is MDHEN and CDR2 is SYDVKM. V gave up 6 bases and J gave up 11 bases; unmatched junction bases: 13. CDR3 length: 14 residues. The CDR3 protein is CASRLTGGRPSAFF. Written as DNA, the CDR3 is TGTGCCAGCAGGCTCACAGGGGGCCGCCCCTCCGCTTTCTTT.

This rearrangement joins TRBV18 to TRBJ1-1; D is uncertain. Germline V gene sequence: CDR1 KGHSH, CDR2 LQKENI. Trimming left V 5 bases short and J 4 bases short, with 11 bases between. This CDR3 has 13 amino acids. The CDR3 DNA follows: TGTGCCAGCTCATTGGACCCCGGCACTGAAGCTTTCTTT. The encoded protein is CASSLDPGTEAFF.

By sample fraction, this clone is medium-sized. V gene TRBV11-3 combines with J gene TRBJ1-5; 9 nucleotides line up with TRBD1. Germline V gene data show CDR1 as SGHNT and CDR2 as YENEEA. V was clipped by 3 bases and J by 3 bases; unmatched bases: 3. The CDR3 consists of 15 residues. CDR3 sequence (DNA): TGTGCCAGCAGCTTCGGGGACAGGGACAATCAGCCCCAGCATTTT. It specifies CASSFGDRDNQPQHF.

This clone was seen more than once but under ten times. CDR3: CASSPQTGQLNTEAFF. CDR3 nucleotides: TGTGCCAGCAGCCCTCAAACAGGGCAACTGAACACTGAAGCTTTCTTT. This sequence joins TRBV11-3 and TRBJ1-1; weak D call: TRBD1 (6 bases). The V gene lost 5 bases and the J gene lost 0 bases, with 16 bases spanning the gap. This CDR3 is 16 amino acids long. Per the germline V gene, CDR1 is SGHNT and CDR2 is YENEEA.

V and J are TRBV5-1 and TRBJ1-1, with 7 bases aligning to TRBD1. The CDR3 consists of 16 residues. V lost 4 bases to trimming and J lost 0 bases; unmatched junction nucleotides: 9. Per the germline V gene, CDR1 is SGHRS and CDR2 is YFSETQ. The CDR3 reads CASSLGQAFMNTEAFF. In DNA form, the CDR3 reads TGCGCCAGCAGCCTCGGACAGGCGTTCATGAACACTGAAGCTTTCTTT.

The J gene is TRBJ2-7, the V gene TRBV19; 7 nucleotides align to TRBD1. Per the germline V gene, CDR1 is LNHDA and CDR2 is SQIVND (reference sequence). The CDR3 extends over 14 amino acids. Trimming cost V 5 bases and J 3 bases; bases outside gene matches: 7. CDR3 nucleotides: TGTGCCAGTAGTGCGCCCGGGACAGACTACGAGCAGTACTTC. Its translation: CASSAPGTDYEQYF.

This clone appeared a few times. This chain connects TRBV6-8 to TRBJ2-5; D possibly matches TRBD1 or TRBD2 (5 bases each). V lost 5 bases and J 4 bases, leaving 11 bases between the germline ends. This CDR3 spans 13 amino acids. The germline V gene encodes CDR1 MNHGY and CDR2 SAAAGT. The DNA of the CDR3 is TGTGCCAGCAGTCCACGGGGACCAGAGACCCAGTACTTC. Amino acids: CASSPRGPETQYF.

This clone was observed a few times. The chain recombines TRBV11-3 with TRBJ1-6, with D possibly TRBD1 on 6 matching bases. Deletions cut 5 bases from V and 0 bases from J, with 11 bases between. Germline V lookup: CDR1 SGHNT, CDR2 YENEEA. This CDR3 comprises 16 residues. The CDR3 DNA follows: TGTGCCAGCAGCCCGGGACACAGCTCCTATAATTCACCCCTCCACTTT. This encodes CASSPGHSSYNSPLHF.

The chain combines TRBV25-1 with TRBJ1-2, with 7 bases lining up with TRBD1. V lost 8 bases and J lost 5; bases outside the gene matches: 11. Germline assignment: CDR1 MGHDK and CDR2 SYGVNS. This CDR3 spans 14 amino acids. The CDR3 reads CASRTPGTEYGYTF. In nucleotides, the CDR3 is TGTGCCAGCCGGACCCCAGGGACAGAGTATGGCTACACCTTC.

This CDR3 is CASSFLAGGYEQYF. The CDR3 DNA reads TGTGCCAGCAGCTTTCTGGCGGGGGGCTACGAGCAGTACTTC. V and J are TRBV11-3 and TRBJ2-7, with 8 bases identical to TRBD2. After removal of 3 bases from V and 3 bases from J, the junction contained 4 bases not matched to a gene. This CDR3 spans 14 amino acids. Germline V gene data show CDR1 as SGHNT and CDR2 as YENEEA.

In regard to this clone: Sequence at one end of the junction differs from germline and may be a read error. The chain uses TRBV30 and TRBJ1-3, with D possibly being TRBD1 (5 bases). CDR3 length: 14 residues. The germline CDR1 and CDR2 sequences are GTSNPN and SVGIG (reference sequence). Here the CDR3 DNA reads TGTGCCTGGAGCCTCCGGGGCGCTGGAGACACCATATATTTT. Protein product: CAWSLRGAGDTIYF.

This clone is categorized as medium-sized. This sequence joins TRBV15 and TRBJ1-2, with D tentatively TRBD1 (5 bases). This CDR3 contains 16 residues. Germline CDR1 LNHNV, CDR2 YYDKDF (reference sequence). Trimming removed 5 bases at V and 0 bases at J, with 16 bases between. The chain's CDR3 is CATSHANRPTNYGYTF. In nucleotides, the CDR3 is TGTGCCACCAGCCATGCCAACAGGCCCACTAACTATGGCTACACCTTC. Drawing the rest from reference TRBV15 and TRBJ1-2, the complete variable domain is DAMVIQNPRYQVTQFGKPVTLSCSQTLNHNVMYWYQQKSSQAPKLLFHYYDKDFNNEADTPDNFQSRRPNTSFCFLDIRSPGLGDTAMYLCATSHANRPTNYGYTFGSGTRLTVV.

Within the sample, this clone is large. This sequence joins TRBV18 and TRBJ1-5, with D unresolved. The V end lost 6 bases, the J end lost 7 bases, and 16 bases lay between the germline ends. The germline gives CDR1 KGHSH, CDR2 LQKENI. The CDR3 extends over 14 amino acids. DNA of the CDR3: TGTGCCAGCTCTCCGACGACGACGGAACAGCCCCAGCATTTT. This encodes CASSPTTTEQPQHF.